Listed below are T cell receptor beta chains from one sample, sequenced in a study of cytotoxic CD8 clonotypes in ibrutinib-treated CLL. Sequenced by immunoSEQ multiplex PCR; TCRdb stores in-frame clones only, minus some. Of around 160,000 clones listed, 70% to 85% are singletons. Sequenced material: PBMCs, taken after 12 months of ibrutinib treatment. Receptors were obtained from a human donor with chronic lymphocytic leukemia. Both conserved end residues are part of each CDR3. The D gene is left open where the match is weak. For some rows the clone size is stated as once, few or many, or as a class when expanded; others skip it.

cdr3_aa	cdr3_nt	d_call	clone_size	v_call	j_call
CATSRAEGSEQYF	TGTGCCACCAGCAGAGCGGAGGGCTCCGAGCAGTACTTC	.	.	TRBV15	TRBJ2-7
CASSQGARLAGGPGVITDTQYF	TGTGCCAGCAGCCAAGGCGCTAGACTAGCGGGGGGGCCGGGTGTGATCACAGATACGCAGTATTTT	TRBD2	.	TRBV4-2	TRBJ2-3
CASSIGWVGRANEQYF	TGTGCCAGTAGTATAGGATGGGTGGGCAGGGCAAACGAGCAGTACTTC	.	.	TRBV19	TRBJ2-7
CASGAGGRTQYF	TGTGCCAGCGGGGCGGGGGGGCGTACGCAGTATTTT	TRBD2	once	TRBV27	TRBJ2-3
CAWTGQNNSPLHF	TGTGCCTGGACCGGACAGAATAATTCACCCCTCCACTTT	.	.	TRBV30	TRBJ1-6
CASSLMGTPNQPQHF	TGTGCCAGCAGCTTGATGGGTACCCCCAATCAGCCCCAGCATTTT	.	.	TRBV5-5	TRBJ1-5
CASSLSPGLNEQFF	TGCGCCAGCAGCTTGAGTCCAGGGCTGAATGAGCAGTTCTTC	.	.	TRBV5-1	TRBJ2-1
CSAPNRETQYF	TGCAGTGCTCCGAACCGAGAGACCCAGTACTTC	.	.	TRBV20-1	TRBJ2-5
CASSQDVGRGNTEAFF	TGTGCCAGCAGCCAAGACGTGGGCAGGGGGAACACTGAAGCTTTCTTT	.	.	TRBV4-2	TRBJ1-1
CASSFGGGLKGEQFF	TGTGCCAGCAGCTTTGGGGGAGGCCTCAAAGGGGAGCAGTTCTTC	.	.	TRBV11-1	TRBJ2-1
CATSRGPGQPNTEAFF	TGTGCCACCAGCAGAGGCCCCGGGCAGCCGAACACTGAAGCTTTCTTT	.	.	TRBV15	TRBJ1-1
CASNLAGGNEQFF	TGTGCCAGCAATCTCGCGGGAGGTAATGAGCAGTTCTTC	TRBD2	.	TRBV28	TRBJ2-1
CAISDPVGSGNTIYF	TGTGCCATCAGTGACCCGGTGGGCTCTGGAAACACCATATATTTT	.	.	TRBV10-3	TRBJ1-3
CASRGLYTEAFF	TGTGCCAGTAGGGGACTCTACACTGAAGCTTTCTTT	.	.	TRBV19	TRBJ1-1
CASSLFGRQNEKLFF	TGTGCCAGCAGCTTATTTGGTCGTCAGAATGAAAAACTGTTTTTT	.	.	TRBV7-2	TRBJ1-4
CASSWTEIGTEAFF	TGCGCCAGCAGCTGGACAGAAATCGGCACTGAAGCTTTCTTT	.	few	TRBV5-1	TRBJ1-1
CASSLTTGVANTEAFF	TGCGCCAGCAGCCTCACGACAGGGGTCGCGAACACTGAAGCTTTCTTT	TRBD1	.	TRBV4-1	TRBJ1-1
CASSFASTRIAFF	TGTGCCAGCAGTTTTGCCTCCACAAGAATAGCTTTCTTT	.	.	TRBV28	TRBJ1-1
CASSLVQSTDTQYF	TGTGCCAGCAGCTTAGTCCAGAGCACAGATACGCAGTATTTT	.	.	TRBV7-9	TRBJ2-3
CASYGSGTTYEQYF	TGTGCCAGCTATGGGAGCGGGACAACCTACGAGCAGTACTTC	.	.	TRBV25-1	TRBJ2-7
CASSPSWSKQETQYF	TGTGCCAGCTCACCTTCCTGGTCCAAACAAGAGACCCAGTACTTC	.	.	TRBV18	TRBJ2-5
CSVKTLLVTGELFF	TGCAGCGTAAAAACACTACTAGTCACCGGGGAGCTGTTTTTT	.	.	TRBV29-1	TRBJ2-2
CASSHLTSTSTDTQYF	TGTGCCAGCTCACATCTAACAAGCACGAGCACAGATACGCAGTATTTT	.	.	TRBV18	TRBJ2-3
CASSPRTGHEQYF	TGTGCCAGCTCACCCCGGACAGGGCACGAGCAGTACTTC	TRBD1	few	TRBV18	TRBJ2-7
CASSLPILDEQFF	TGTGCCAGCAGCCTTCCCATCCTCGATGAGCAGTTCTTC	.	.	TRBV11-2	TRBJ2-1
CASSQANLISSGNTIYF	TGCGCCAGCAGCCAAGCAAACCTTATCTCCTCTGGAAACACCATATATTTT	.	few	TRBV4-1	TRBJ1-3
CASSLGGTGELFF	TGCGCCAGCAGCTTGGGGGGCACCGGGGAGCTGTTTTTT	.	few	TRBV5-1	TRBJ2-2
CASSFWDVYGYTF	TGTGCCAGCAGCTTCTGGGACGTCTATGGCTACACCTTC	.	few	TRBV5-4	TRBJ1-2
CARGGGSGANVLTF	TGTGCCCGAGGGGGGGGCTCTGGGGCCAACGTCCTGACTTTC	.	.	TRBV6-6	TRBJ2-6
CASSLAREGSQPWNQPQHF	TGTGCCAGCAGCTTAGCGAGGGAGGGGTCCCAACCATGGAATCAGCCCCAGCATTTT	.	once	TRBV7-8	TRBJ1-5
CASSQDRHRSYEQYF	TGCGCCAGCAGCCAAGATCGCCACCGTAGCTACGAGCAGTACTTC	.	.	TRBV4-3	TRBJ2-7
CASSDFSRGYNSPLHF	TGTGCCAGCAGTGACTTTTCGAGAGGCTATAATTCACCCCTCCACTTT	.	.	TRBV2	TRBJ1-6
CASRGQGTDTQYF	TGTGCCAGTAGGGGACAGGGGACAGATACGCAGTATTTT	TRBD1	.	TRBV19	TRBJ2-3
CASSSMGSHIQPQHF	TGTGCCAGCAGTTCTATGGGGTCGCACATTCAGCCCCAGCATTTT	.	.	TRBV28	TRBJ1-5
CASSGGNTGELFF	TGTGCCAGCAGCGGGGGGAACACCGGGGAGCTGTTTTTT	.	.	TRBV6-5	TRBJ2-2
CASSLPRGGTGELFF	TGTGCCAGCAGCTTACCCAGGGGGGGGACCGGGGAGCTGTTTTTT	.	.	TRBV11-1	TRBJ2-2
CAWSVLARTDTQYF	TGTGCCTGGAGTGTATTGGCTCGCACAGATACGCAGTATTTT	.	.	TRBV30	TRBJ2-3
CAISEGTRGETQYF	TGTGCCATCAGTGAGGGGACCCGTGGGGAGACCCAGTACTTC	.	.	TRBV10-3	TRBJ2-5
CASSHTFGQGILSSYNEQFF	TGCGCCAGCAGTCATACCTTTGGACAGGGCATATTGAGCTCCTACAATGAGCAGTTCTTC	TRBD1	.	TRBV23-1	TRBJ2-1
CASSEAVRTNYGYTF	TGTGCCAGCAGTGAAGCTGTACGGACAAACTATGGCTACACCTTC	.	once	TRBV6-1	TRBJ1-2
CASSLPRTGNYGYTF	TGTGCCAGCAGTTTACCTAGGACAGGGAACTATGGCTACACCTTC	TRBD1	once	TRBV28	TRBJ1-2